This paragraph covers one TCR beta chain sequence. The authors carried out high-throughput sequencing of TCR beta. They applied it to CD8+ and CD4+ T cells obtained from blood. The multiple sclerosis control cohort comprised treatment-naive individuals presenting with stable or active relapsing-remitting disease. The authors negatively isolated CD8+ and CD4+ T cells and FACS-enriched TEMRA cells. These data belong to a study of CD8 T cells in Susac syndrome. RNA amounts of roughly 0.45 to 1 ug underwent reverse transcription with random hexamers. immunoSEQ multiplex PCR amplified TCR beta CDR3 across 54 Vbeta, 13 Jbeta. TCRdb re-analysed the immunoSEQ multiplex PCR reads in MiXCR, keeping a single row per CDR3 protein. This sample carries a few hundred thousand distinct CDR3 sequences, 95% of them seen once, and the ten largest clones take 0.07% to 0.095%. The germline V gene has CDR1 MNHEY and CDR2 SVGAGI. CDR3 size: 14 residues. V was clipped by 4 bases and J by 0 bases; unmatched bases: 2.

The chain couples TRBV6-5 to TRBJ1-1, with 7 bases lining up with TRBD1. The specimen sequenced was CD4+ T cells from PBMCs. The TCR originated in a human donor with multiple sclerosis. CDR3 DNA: TGTGCCAGCAGTTCGGGACAGCTGAACACTGAAGCTTTCTTT. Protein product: CASSSGQLNTEAFF.